Detailed here is one T cell receptor beta chain. Antigen unknown. In the authors' workflow: To classify distant metastasis in papillary thyroid cancer, a model was built from CDR3 differences across clinicopathological groups. Using MiXCR, TCRdb re-called clones from the PCR reads. The V and J calls and clone size are TCRdb's, not the authors'. The sample carries roughly 22,000 clones, approximately 35% recorded once. The sample originates from a study of metastatic and nonmetastatic thyroid tumors. In the study overall: Where malignant and benign thyroid patients were concerned, repertoires were compared across blood and tumor or nodule tissue.

All patients reached thyroid surgery having received no treatment beforehand. Overall study findings and caveats: TCR beta diversity was reportedly significantly higher in malignant thyroid tumors than benign nodules, in blood and tumor.

The CDR3 is made up of 15 amino acids. The V gene lost 0 bases and the J gene lost 1 base, with 9 bases spanning the gap. Germline V gene data show CDR1 as KGHSH and CDR2 as LQKENI. The receptor was derived from a male donor with papillary thyroid cancer or a benign thyroid nodule (not recorded which). Some clones in this sample may be carry-over from other donors' samples. The V and J genes are TRBV18 and TRBJ1-1; possibly TRBD1 for D (5 bases). Sequenced material: blood. CDR3 sequence: CASSPPWDGNTEAFF. For the CDR3, the DNA is TGTGCCAGCTCACCACCGTGGGACGGGAACACTGAAGCTTTCTTT.